The 4 T cell receptor beta chains given below trace back to one sample, sequenced in a study of shared clonotypes between healthy human individuals. Using immunoSEQ multiplex PCR, the repertoire was profiled, and TCRdb retains in-frame clones only, with some absent. The table shows 400,000 to 600,000 clones, with approximately 95% occurring only once. The sequenced sample consisted of naive CD4+ T cells sorted from blood. Subset described: CD45RA+ positively selected. Every receptor here comes from a woman aged 25 to 39 in good health.

The chain is built from TRBV7-5 and TRBJ2-7; the D call of TRBD1 is as the table states it, not checked on the DNA. TRBV7-5 is a listed pseudogene. The length of the CDR3 is 15 residues. The CDR3 loop reads CVRSSPGQGPYEQYF. The CDR3 DNA reads TGTGTCAGAAGCTCCCCCGGACAGGGTCCCTACGAGCAGTACTTC.

The V gene is TRBV7-9, the J gene TRBJ1-1; tentatively, D is TRBD1 (5 bases). V lost 5 bases and J 5 bases, leaving 18 bases between the germline ends. CDR3 length equals 15 residues. Germline V gives CDR1 SEHNR, CDR2 FQNEAQ (reference sequence). As DNA, the CDR3 is TGTGCCAGCAGCCCCCGGGGGAGGGGCGGGACTGAAGCTTTCTTT. Translated: CASSPRGRGGTEAFF.

The rearrangement joins TRBV6-1 to TRBJ2-7, with D possibly being TRBD2 (6 bases). V lost 6 bases and J 5 bases, leaving 20 bases between the germline ends. The CDR3 sequence is 15 residues long. Germline CDR1 and CDR2: MNHNS and SASEGT. The CDR3 loop reads CASRVRLVTLNEQYF. The CDR3 DNA is TGTGCCAGCAGGGTAAGACTAGTAACTCTCAACGAGCAGTACTTC.

The rearrangement joins TRBV28 to TRBJ2-7; TRBD2 matches at 9 bases. There are 16 residues in the CDR3. Germline CDR1 reads MDHEN; CDR2 reads SYDVKM. J was trimmed by 4 bases and V by 6 bases; bases with no gene match: 13. CDR3 DNA sequence: TGTGCCAGCAGCCCTCTAGCGGGGCGGACCCCTTACGAGCAGTACTTC. This codes for CASSPLAGRTPYEQYF.